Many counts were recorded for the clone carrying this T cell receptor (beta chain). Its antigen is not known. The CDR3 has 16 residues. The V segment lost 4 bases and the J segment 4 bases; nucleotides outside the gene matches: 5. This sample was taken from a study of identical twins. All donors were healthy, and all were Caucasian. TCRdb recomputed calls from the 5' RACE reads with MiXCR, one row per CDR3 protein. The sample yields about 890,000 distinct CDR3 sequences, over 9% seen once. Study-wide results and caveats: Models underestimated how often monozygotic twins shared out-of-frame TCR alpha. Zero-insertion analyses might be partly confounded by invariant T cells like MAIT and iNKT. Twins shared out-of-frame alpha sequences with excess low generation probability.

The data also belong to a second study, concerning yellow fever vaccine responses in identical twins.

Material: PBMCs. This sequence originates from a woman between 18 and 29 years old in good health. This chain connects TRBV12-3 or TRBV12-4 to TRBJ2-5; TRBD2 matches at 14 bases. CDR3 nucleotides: TGTGCCAGCAGTTCCGGACTAGCGGGGGGACTAGAGACCCAGTACTTC. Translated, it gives CASSSGLAGGLETQYF.